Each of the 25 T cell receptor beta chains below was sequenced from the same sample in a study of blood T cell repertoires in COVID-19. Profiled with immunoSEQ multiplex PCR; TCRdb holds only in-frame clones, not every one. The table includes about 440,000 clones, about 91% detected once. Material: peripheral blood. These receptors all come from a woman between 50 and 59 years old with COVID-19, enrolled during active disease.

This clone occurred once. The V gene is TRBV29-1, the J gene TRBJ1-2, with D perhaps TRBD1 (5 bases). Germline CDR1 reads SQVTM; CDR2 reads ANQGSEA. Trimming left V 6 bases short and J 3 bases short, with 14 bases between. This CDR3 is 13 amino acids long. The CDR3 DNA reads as TGCAGCGTCCCGGGGAGGGGCCACTATGGCTACACCTTC. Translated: CSVPGRGHYGYTF.

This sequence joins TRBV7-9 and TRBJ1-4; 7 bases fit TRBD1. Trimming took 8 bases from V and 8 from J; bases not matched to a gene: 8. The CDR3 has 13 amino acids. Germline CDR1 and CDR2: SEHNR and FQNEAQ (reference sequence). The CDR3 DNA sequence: TGTGCCAGCGGGGCAGGGGGAAGGGAAAAACTGTTTTTT. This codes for CASGAGGREKLFF.

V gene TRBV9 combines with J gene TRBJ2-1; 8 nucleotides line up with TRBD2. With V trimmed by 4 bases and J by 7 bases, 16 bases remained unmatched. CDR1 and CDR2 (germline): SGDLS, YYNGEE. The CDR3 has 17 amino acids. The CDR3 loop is CASSRFPSRGAGNEQFF. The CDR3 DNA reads TGTGCCAGCAGCCGGTTTCCCTCGCGGGGGGCGGGGAATGAGCAGTTCTTC.

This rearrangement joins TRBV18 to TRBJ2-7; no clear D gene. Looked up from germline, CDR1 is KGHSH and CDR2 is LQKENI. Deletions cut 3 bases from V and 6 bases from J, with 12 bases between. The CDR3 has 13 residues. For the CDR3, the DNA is TGTGCCAGCTCACCTGCGATTGTTGGCGAGCAGTACTTC. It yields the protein CASSPAIVGEQYF.

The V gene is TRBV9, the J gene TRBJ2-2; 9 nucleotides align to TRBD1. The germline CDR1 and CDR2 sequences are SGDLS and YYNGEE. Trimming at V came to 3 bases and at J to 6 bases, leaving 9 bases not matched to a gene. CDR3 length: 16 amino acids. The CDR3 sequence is CASSASGQGEAGELFF. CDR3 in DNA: TGTGCCAGCAGCGCCTCGGGACAGGGTGAGGCCGGGGAGCTGTTTTTT.

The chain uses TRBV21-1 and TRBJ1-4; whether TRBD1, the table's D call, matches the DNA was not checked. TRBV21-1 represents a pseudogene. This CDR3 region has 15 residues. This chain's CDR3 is CASSKSSTESEKLFF. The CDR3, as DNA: TGTGCCAGCAGCAAATCCTCGACAGAATCTGAAAAACTGTTTTTT.

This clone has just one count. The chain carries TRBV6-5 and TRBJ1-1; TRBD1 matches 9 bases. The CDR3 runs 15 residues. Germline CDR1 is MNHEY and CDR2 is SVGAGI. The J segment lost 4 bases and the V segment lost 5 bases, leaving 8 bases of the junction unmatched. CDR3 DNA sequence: TGTGCCAGCAGTCAAATAACAGGGGGCAGCACTGAAGCTTTCTTT. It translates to CASSQITGGSTEAFF.

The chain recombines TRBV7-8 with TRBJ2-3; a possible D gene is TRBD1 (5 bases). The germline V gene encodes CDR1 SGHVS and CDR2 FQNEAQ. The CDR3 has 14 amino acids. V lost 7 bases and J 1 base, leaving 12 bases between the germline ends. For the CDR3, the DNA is TGTGCCAGCAACATTGGGGCTCGCACAGATACGCAGTATTTT. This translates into CASNIGARTDTQYF.

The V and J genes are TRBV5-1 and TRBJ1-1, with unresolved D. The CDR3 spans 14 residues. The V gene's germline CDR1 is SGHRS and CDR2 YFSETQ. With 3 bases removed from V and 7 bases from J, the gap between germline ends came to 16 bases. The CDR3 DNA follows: TGCGCCAGCAGCTACATGTGGGCTGTAAATGAAGCTTTCTTT. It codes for CASSYMWAVNEAFF.

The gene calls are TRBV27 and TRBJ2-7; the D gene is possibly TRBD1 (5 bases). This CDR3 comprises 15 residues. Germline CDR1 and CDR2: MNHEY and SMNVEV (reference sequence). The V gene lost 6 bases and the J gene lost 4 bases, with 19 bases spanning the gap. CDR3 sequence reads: CASSRQGSSSYEQYF. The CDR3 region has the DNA TGTGCCAGCAGCAGGCAGGGAAGTTCCTCTTACGAGCAGTACTTC.

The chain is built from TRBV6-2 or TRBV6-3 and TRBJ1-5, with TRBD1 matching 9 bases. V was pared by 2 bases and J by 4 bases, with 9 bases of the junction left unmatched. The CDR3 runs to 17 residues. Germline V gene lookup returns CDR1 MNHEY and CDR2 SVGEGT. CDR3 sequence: CASSYIRPTGGNQPQHF. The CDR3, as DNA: TGTGCCAGCAGTTACATTAGGCCGACAGGGGGTAATCAGCCCCAGCATTTT.

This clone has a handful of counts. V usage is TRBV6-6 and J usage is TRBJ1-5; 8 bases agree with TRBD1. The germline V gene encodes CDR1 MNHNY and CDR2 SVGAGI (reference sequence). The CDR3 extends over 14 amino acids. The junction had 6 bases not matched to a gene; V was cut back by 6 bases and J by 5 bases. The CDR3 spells CASSPGQGHQPQHF. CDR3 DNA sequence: TGTGCCAGCAGCCCCGGACAGGGTCATCAGCCCCAGCATTTT.

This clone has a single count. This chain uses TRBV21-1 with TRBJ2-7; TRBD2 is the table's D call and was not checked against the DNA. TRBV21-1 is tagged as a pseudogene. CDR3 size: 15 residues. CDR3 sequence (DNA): TGTGCCAGCAGCAAAGATGGCGGTTTTTCCTACGAGCAGTGCTTC. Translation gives CASSKDGGFSYEQCF.

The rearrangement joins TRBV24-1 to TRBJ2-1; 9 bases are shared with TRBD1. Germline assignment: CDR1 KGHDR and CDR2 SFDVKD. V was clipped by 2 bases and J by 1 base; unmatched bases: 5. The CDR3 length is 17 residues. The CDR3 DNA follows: TGTGCCACCAGTGATTCCGGACAGGGGAATTCCTACAATGAGCAGTTCTTC. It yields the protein CATSDSGQGNSYNEQFF.

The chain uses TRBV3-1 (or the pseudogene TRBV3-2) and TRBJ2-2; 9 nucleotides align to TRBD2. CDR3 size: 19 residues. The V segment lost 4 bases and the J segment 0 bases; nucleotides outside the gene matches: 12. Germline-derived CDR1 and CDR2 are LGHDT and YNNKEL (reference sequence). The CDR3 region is CASSPLAPASGANTGELFF. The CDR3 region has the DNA TGTGCCAGCAGCCCTCTGGCACCGGCTAGCGGGGCGAACACCGGGGAGCTGTTTTTT.

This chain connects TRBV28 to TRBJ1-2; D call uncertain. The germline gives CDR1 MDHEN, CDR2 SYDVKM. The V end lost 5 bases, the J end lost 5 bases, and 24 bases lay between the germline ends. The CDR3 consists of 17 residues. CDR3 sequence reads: CASSTPGIPQSEYGYTF. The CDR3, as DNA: TGTGCCAGCAGTACCCCCGGGATACCACAAAGCGAATATGGCTACACCTTC.

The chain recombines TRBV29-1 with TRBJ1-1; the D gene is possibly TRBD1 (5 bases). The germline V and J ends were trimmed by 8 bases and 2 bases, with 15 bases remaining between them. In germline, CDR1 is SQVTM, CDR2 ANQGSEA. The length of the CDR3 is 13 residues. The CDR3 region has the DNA TGCAGCTCGGTTAAGGGGCTTAACACTGAAGCTTTCTTT. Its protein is CSSVKGLNTEAFF.

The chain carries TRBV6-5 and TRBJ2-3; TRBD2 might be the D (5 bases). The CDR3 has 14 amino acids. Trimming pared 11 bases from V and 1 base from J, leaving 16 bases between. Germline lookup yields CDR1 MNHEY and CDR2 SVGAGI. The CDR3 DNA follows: TGTGCCGGATCGTCGGGGAGTGGCACAGATACGCAGTATTTT. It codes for CAGSSGSGTDTQYF.

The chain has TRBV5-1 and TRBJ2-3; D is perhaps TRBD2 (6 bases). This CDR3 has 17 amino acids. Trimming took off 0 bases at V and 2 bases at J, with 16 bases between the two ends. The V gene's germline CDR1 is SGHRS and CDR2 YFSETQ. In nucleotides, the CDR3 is TGCGCCAGCAGCTTGGGGACTACCTCGGGATACACAGATACGCAGTATTTT. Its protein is CASSLGTTSGYTDTQYF.

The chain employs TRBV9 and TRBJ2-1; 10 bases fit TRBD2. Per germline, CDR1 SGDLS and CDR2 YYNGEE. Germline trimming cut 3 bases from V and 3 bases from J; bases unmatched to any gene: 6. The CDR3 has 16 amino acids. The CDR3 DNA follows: TGTGCCAGCAGCGGAACTAGCGGGGCGTACTACAATGAGCAGTTCTTC. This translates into CASSGTSGAYYNEQFF.

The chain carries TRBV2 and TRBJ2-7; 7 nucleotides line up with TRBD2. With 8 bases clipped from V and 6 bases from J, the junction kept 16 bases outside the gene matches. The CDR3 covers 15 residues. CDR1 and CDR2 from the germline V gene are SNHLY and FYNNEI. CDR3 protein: CASGGEAPVTSEQYF. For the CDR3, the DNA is TGTGCCAGCGGGGGGGAGGCCCCAGTCACCTCCGAGCAGTACTTC.

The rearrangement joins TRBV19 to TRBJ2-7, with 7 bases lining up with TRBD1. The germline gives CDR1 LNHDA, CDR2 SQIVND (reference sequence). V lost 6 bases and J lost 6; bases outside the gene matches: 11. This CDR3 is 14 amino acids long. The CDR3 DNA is TGTGCCAGTAGCCACGGTGAGGGGGCTGCCGAGCAGTACTTC. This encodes CASSHGEGAAEQYF.

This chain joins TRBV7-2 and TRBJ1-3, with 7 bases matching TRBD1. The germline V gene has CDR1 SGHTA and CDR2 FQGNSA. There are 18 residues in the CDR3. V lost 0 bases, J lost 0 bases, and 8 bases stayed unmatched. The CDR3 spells CASSLAGGRGNSGNTIYF. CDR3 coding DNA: TGTGCCAGCAGCTTAGCAGGGGGCAGGGGTAACTCTGGAAACACCATATATTTT.

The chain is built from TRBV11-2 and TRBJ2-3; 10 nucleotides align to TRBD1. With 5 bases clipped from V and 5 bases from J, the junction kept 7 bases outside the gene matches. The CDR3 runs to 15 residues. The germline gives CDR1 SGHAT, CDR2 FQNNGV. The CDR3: CASSPLRTGGDTQYF. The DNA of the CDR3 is TGTGCCAGCAGCCCCCTTAGGACAGGGGGAGATACGCAGTATTTT.

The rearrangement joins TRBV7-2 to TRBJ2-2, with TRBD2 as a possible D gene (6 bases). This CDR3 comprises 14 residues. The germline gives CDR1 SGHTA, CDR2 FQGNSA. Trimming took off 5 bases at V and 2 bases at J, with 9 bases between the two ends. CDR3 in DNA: TGTGCCAGCAGCCTAGGACTAAACACCGGGGAGCTGTTTTTT. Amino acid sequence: CASSLGLNTGELFF.